A single sample is the source of the 29 T cell receptor beta chains below, sequenced in a study of shared clonotypes between healthy human individuals. Profiled with immunoSEQ multiplex PCR; TCRdb holds only in-frame clones, not every one. The sample includes a few hundred thousand clones, 79% of them seen just once. Sequencing used PBMCs. These receptors came from a woman aged 40 to 50 in good health. Some clones in this sample may be carry-over from other donors' samples.

The chain is built from TRBV27 and TRBJ1-3; 8 bases line up with TRBD1. Losses at the gene ends were 6 bases for V and 2 bases for J; bases not matched to a gene: 3. CDR3 length: 14 residues. CDR1 and CDR2 (germline): MNHEY, SMNVEV (reference sequence). As DNA, the CDR3 is TGTGCCAGCAGGAAGACAGGGGCTGGAAACACCATATATTTT. Translating it yields CASRKTGAGNTIYF.

V gene TRBV28 combines with J gene TRBJ2-2; TRBD2 is a possible D gene (5 bases). The germline V and J ends were trimmed by 10 bases and 2 bases, with 11 bases remaining between them. This CDR3 contains 13 residues. Germline V gene sequence: CDR1 MDHEN, CDR2 SYDVKM. The CDR3 loop is CAIEGPNTGELFF. The CDR3, as DNA: TGTGCCATCGAGGGCCCAAACACCGGGGAGCTGTTTTTT.

The V gene is TRBV28, the J gene TRBJ2-6; a weak D match, TRBD1 (5 bases). Trimming cost V 5 bases and J 2 bases, with 13 bases left between them. The CDR3 has 16 residues. The germline V gene has CDR1 MDHEN and CDR2 SYDVKM. The CDR3 DNA sequence: TGTGCCAGCAGTAACCCTTTGGGGCCTGGGGCCAACGTCCTGACTTTC. Translating it yields CASSNPLGPGANVLTF.

The DNA of the CDR3 is TGTGCCAGCAGCTTAGACAGGGCCTACGAGCAGTACTTC. The encoded protein is CASSLDRAYEQYF. The chain uses TRBV7-9 and TRBJ2-7; D might be TRBD1 (6 bases). Germline V gene data show CDR1 as SEHNR and CDR2 as FQNEAQ (reference sequence). The CDR3 contains 13 residues. The germline V and J ends were trimmed by 1 base and 2 bases, with 6 bases remaining between them.

This clone turned up a few times. The chain uses TRBV19 and TRBJ2-2, with D possibly being TRBD1 or TRBD2 (6 bases each). V was shortened by 4 bases and J by 6 bases, with 15 bases between the two germline ends. Germline V CDR1 and CDR2: LNHDA, SQIVND (reference sequence). The CDR3 totals 15 residues. The CDR3 nucleotides read TGTGCCAGTAGTACCGGGACATCGGGAGCCGGGGAGCTGTTTTTT. The encoded protein is CASSTGTSGAGELFF.

As regards this clone: This may arise from a read error, as a much more abundant clone is one base away. The gene calls are TRBV6-1 and TRBJ2-1; TRBD2 matches at 10 bases. This CDR3 has 15 amino acids. Looked up from germline, CDR1 is MNHNS and CDR2 is SASEGT. Trimming removed 6 bases from V and 0 bases from J; junction bases left unmatched: 2. The CDR3 spells CASRASGSSYNEQFF. CDR3 in DNA: TGTGCCAGCAGGGCTAGCGGGAGCTCCTACAATGAGCAGTTCTTC.

This clone was seen only a few times. The CDR3 coding sequence is TGTGCCAGCTCACCACTAGGGAGCACCGGGGAGCTGTTTTTT. Translation: CASSPLGSTGELFF. The chain couples TRBV18 to TRBJ2-2, with a possible D match to TRBD2 (5 bases). Germline CDR1 reads KGHSH; CDR2 reads LQKENI. The CDR3 is 14 amino acids. V was shortened by 1 base and J by 4 bases, with 7 bases between the two germline ends.

A single count supports this clone. CDR3 protein: CASSVGDTYEQYF. The DNA for the CDR3 is TGTGCCAGCAGCGTGGGGGACACCTACGAGCAGTACTTC. V and J are TRBV9 and TRBJ2-7, with D maybe TRBD1 (6 bases). Deletions cut 2 bases from V and 2 bases from J, with 8 bases between. This CDR3 region has 13 residues. The germline V gene encodes CDR1 SGDLS and CDR2 YYNGEE.

This clone turned up a few times. V and J are TRBV5-6 and TRBJ2-2, with no clear D. V lost 5 bases, J lost 6 bases, and 11 bases lay in between. Germline V gives CDR1 SGHDT, CDR2 YYEEEE. The CDR3 length is 13 residues. DNA of the CDR3: TGTGCCAGCAGTACACAGCTGGCCGGGGAGCTGTTTTTT. The encoded protein is CASSTQLAGELFF.

The chain uses TRBV18 and TRBJ1-1; D unclear. V was shortened by 6 bases and J by 1 base, with 12 bases between the two germline ends. Germline V gene sequence: CDR1 KGHSH, CDR2 LQKENI. The CDR3 spans 14 residues. The CDR3 sequence: CASSPVEGNTEAFF. CDR3 coding DNA: TGTGCCAGCTCCCCTGTGGAGGGGAACACTGAAGCTTTCTTT. Combining the CDR3 with reference TRBV18 and TRBJ1-1 gives the whole variable domain NAGVMQNPRHLVRRRGQEARLRCSPMKGHSHVYWYRQLPEEGLKFMVYLQKENIIDESGMPKERFSAEFPKEGPSILRIQQVVRGDSAAYFCASSPVEGNTEAFFGQGTRLTVV.

This clone was counted only a few times. The V call is TRBV30, the J call TRBJ1-1; no reliable D call. Trimming removed 4 bases from V and 3 bases from J, with 6 bases in between. The CDR3 sequence is 11 residues long. Germline lookup yields CDR1 GTSNPN and CDR2 SVGIG (reference sequence). The CDR3 loop reads CAWNGYTEAFF. The CDR3 region has the DNA TGTGCCTGGAACGGTTACACTGAAGCTTTCTTT.

The V and J genes are TRBV28 and TRBJ2-7; D ambiguous. The CDR3 sequence is 14 residues long. V gave up 8 bases and J gave up 0 bases, with 14 bases separating them. Germline loops: CDR1 MDHEN, CDR2 SYDVKM. DNA of the CDR3: TGTGCCAGCCGTGCCCAGAGACCCTCCTACGAGCAGTACTTC. This codes for CASRAQRPSYEQYF.

J is TRBJ2-1 and V is TRBV5-1; D unresolved. Germline assignment: CDR1 SGHRS and CDR2 YFSETQ. The V and J ends lost 2 bases and 9 bases respectively, with 12 bases between them. The CDR3 covers 13 residues. The CDR3 DNA reads TGCGCCAGCAGCTTTGAGACCCCAGGTGAGCAGTTCTTC. It codes for CASSFETPGEQFF.

The chain joins TRBV5-1 to TRBJ2-2; D is ambiguous. This CDR3 contains 17 residues. Germline assignment: CDR1 SGHRS and CDR2 YFSETQ. The V end was cut by 4 bases, the J end by 6 bases, with 22 bases between. CDR3 bases: TGCGCCAGCAGCCCCGCCAGTCCTAGTACACGGGCCGGGGAGCTGTTTTTT. Translation gives CASSPASPSTRAGELFF.

The chain is built from TRBV5-1 and TRBJ1-2; no clear D gene. CDR1 SGHRS and CDR2 YFSETQ come from the germline V gene. The CDR3 contains 15 residues. The V end was cut by 0 bases, the J end by 4 bases, with 13 bases between. The CDR3: CASSLDLGSFYGYTF. DNA for the CDR3: TGCGCCAGCAGCTTGGATCTGGGGAGTTTCTATGGCTACACCTTC.

This clone has just one count. The genes are TRBV21-1 and TRBJ2-7; the table names TRBD1, a call not compared with the DNA. TRBV21-1 is described as a pseudogene. The length of the CDR3 is 14 residues. CDR3 in DNA: TGTGCCAGCAGCAAATGGGCCCGACCCTACGAGCAGTACTTC. Translating it yields CASSKWARPYEQYF.

CDR3 region: CASSLPSGAYNEQFF. As DNA, the CDR3 is TGTGCCAGCAGCTTACCCAGCGGGGCCTACAATGAGCAGTTCTTC. V is TRBV5-4 and J is TRBJ2-1, with 7 bases that match TRBD2. Germline V gives CDR1 SGHNT, CDR2 YYREEE (reference sequence). V lost 2 bases to trimming and J lost 2 bases; unmatched junction nucleotides: 4. The CDR3 consists of 15 residues.

This chain connects TRBV29-1 to TRBJ1-1, with 9 bases aligning to TRBD1. Germline V gene data show CDR1 as SQVTM and CDR2 as ANQGSEA. The CDR3 runs 16 residues. J was trimmed by 4 bases and V by 1 base; bases with no gene match: 10. Here the CDR3 reads CSVEVTGGLKGTEAFF. For the CDR3, the DNA is TGCAGCGTTGAAGTGACAGGGGGACTCAAGGGCACTGAAGCTTTCTTT.

The rearrangement joins TRBV7-3 to TRBJ2-1, with TRBD1 as a possible D gene (6 bases). The CDR3 spans 14 residues. Per the germline V gene, CDR1 is SGHTA and CDR2 is FQGTGA. V lost 8 bases and J lost 4, with 15 bases in between. Here the CDR3 reads CASADSTNYNEQFF. The CDR3 nucleotides are TGTGCCAGCGCGGACAGCACAAATTACAATGAGCAGTTCTTC.

This clone was observed a single time. V usage is TRBV5-1 and J usage is TRBJ2-1; 15 bases are a match to TRBD2. The CDR3 loop spans 14 amino acids. The J segment lost 8 bases and the V segment lost 5 bases, leaving 2 bases of the junction unmatched. Germline loops: CDR1 SGHRS, CDR2 YFSETQ. CDR3 protein: CASRRTSGRDEQFF. The DNA of the CDR3 is TGCGCCAGCAGGAGGACTAGCGGGAGGGATGAGCAGTTCTTC.

J is TRBJ1-1 and V is TRBV6-1; D remains ambiguous. Germline loops: CDR1 MNHNS, CDR2 SASEGT. Trimming took 7 bases from V and 3 from J, leaving 15 bases between them. CDR3 length: 14 residues. The CDR3 bases are TGTGCCAGCACCCAGGTTAAGACCTACACTGAAGCTTTCTTT. It translates to CASTQVKTYTEAFF.

For the CDR3, the DNA is TGTGCCATCAGTGAGGTAACAGGGGTGAGTGAGCAGTACTTC. It codes for CAISEVTGVSEQYF. This sequence joins TRBV10-3 and TRBJ2-7; TRBD1 aligns across 7 bases. The V and J ends lost 2 bases and 7 bases, in that order; junction bases with no gene match: 8. The CDR3 covers 14 residues. Germline CDR1 and CDR2: ENHRY and SYGVKD.

V and J are TRBV7-9 and TRBJ2-7; D gene ambiguous. The ends were cut back, 1 base at V and 3 bases at J, with 10 bases in the middle. Germline assignment: CDR1 SEHNR and CDR2 FQNEAQ (reference sequence). The CDR3 is 14 residues long. CDR3 region: CASSLEGNYYEQYF. The CDR3 DNA sequence: TGTGCCAGCAGCTTAGAGGGTAACTACTACGAGCAGTACTTC.

CDR3 in amino acids: CASSQGIGQGAPPLHF. In DNA form, the CDR3 reads TGTGCCAGCAGCCAAGGAATTGGACAGGGGGCCCCGCCCCTCCACTTT. V usage is TRBV4-2 and J usage is TRBJ1-6, with 11 bases aligning to TRBD1. This CDR3 is 16 amino acids long. Germline values: CDR1 LGHNA, CDR2 YNFKEQ. The V gene end was trimmed by 1 base and the J gene end by 13 bases; junction bases not matched to a gene: 9.

V usage is TRBV7-9 and J usage is TRBJ2-1; 13 bases map to TRBD2. CDR1 is SEHNR, CDR2 FQNEAQ, per germline (reference sequence). The CDR3 extends over 16 amino acids. Losses at the gene ends were 5 bases for V and 8 bases for J; bases not matched to a gene: 9. CDR3 nucleotide sequence: TGTGCCAGCAGCCCAGGCGGGACTAGCGGGATTCATGAGCAGTTCTTC. This codes for CASSPGGTSGIHEQFF.

CDR3 sequence reads: CASSEPTSGMTEAFF. Written as DNA, the CDR3 is TGCGCCAGCAGTGAACCCACCTCGGGGATGACTGAAGCTTTCTTT. The rearrangement uses TRBV10-2 and TRBJ1-1; no clear D. V lost 3 bases, J lost 5 bases, and 16 bases lay in between. Germline lookup yields CDR1 WSHSY and CDR2 SAAADI. The CDR3 runs 15 residues.

The V call is TRBV5-5, the J call TRBJ2-3, with 10 bases that match TRBD2. The CDR3 contains 13 residues. Germline lookup yields CDR1 SGHKS and CDR2 YYEKEE (reference sequence). Here the CDR3 reads CASSGRWADTQYF. DNA for the CDR3: TGTGCTTCTAGCGGGAGATGGGCAGATACGCAGTATTTT.

To note about this clone: This specimen includes other DNA sequences encoding the same CDR3. The chain joins TRBV19 to TRBJ2-7; D perhaps matches TRBD2 (6 bases). Deletions cut 4 bases from V and 3 bases from J, with 7 bases between. Per germline, CDR1 LNHDA and CDR2 SQIVND (reference sequence). This CDR3 has 12 amino acids. CDR3 region: CASSTGSYEQYF. In DNA form, the CDR3 reads TGTGCCAGTAGTACCGGGAGCTACGAGCAGTACTTC.

The chain is built from TRBV27 and TRBJ2-7; TRBD2 agrees at 11 bases. CDR1 MNHEY and CDR2 SMNVEV come from the germline V gene (reference sequence). The CDR3 extends over 15 amino acids. V trimming: 6 bases; J trimming: 0 bases; junction bases outside the gene matches: 4. The CDR3 coding sequence is TGTGCCAGCAGCGATACTAGCGGGAGCTCCTACGAGCAGTACTTC. Translating it yields CASSDTSGSSYEQYF.